These 25 T cell receptor beta chains were sequenced from one sample in a study of cytomegalovirus exposure and HLA in healthy donors. Data came from immunoSEQ multiplex PCR; TCRdb stores just in-frame clones and leaves some out. The sample holds 110,000 to 150,000 clones; approximately 85% are singletons and the top ten take around 1.4%. The specimen sequenced was PBMCs. The receptors originated from a woman between 25 and 40 years old in good health and CMV-seronegative.

The chain joins TRBV4-1 to TRBJ2-3, with 11 nucleotides matching TRBD1. Unmatched junction bases numbered 9, after V lost 8 bases and J lost 5 bases. Germline lookup yields CDR1 MGHRA and CDR2 YSYEKL. The CDR3 sequence is 15 residues long. The CDR3 spells CASRRGQGAKDTQYF. The DNA of the CDR3 is TGCGCCAGCCGGCGAGGACAGGGGGCAAAAGATACGCAGTATTTT.

As to this clone: Its ends do not fully match the called genes, so a read error is possible. The chain joins TRBV6-1 to TRBJ2-7; TRBD2 matches 13 bases. This CDR3 has 15 amino acids. Germline-derived CDR1 and CDR2 are MNHNS and SASEGT. Here the CDR3 DNA reads TGTGCCAGCAGTGCCCGTGGACTAGCGGGGGCCCTTCCGGACTTC. Protein sequence: CASSARGLAGALPDF.

In the case of this clone: The same CDR3 is also encoded by other DNA sequences in this sample. The genes are TRBV6-5 and TRBJ1-1; perhaps TRBD1 as D (6 bases). This CDR3 is built from 14 residues. CDR1 and CDR2 from the germline V gene are MNHEY and SVGAGI. V dropped 8 bases and J dropped 0 bases, with 13 bases sitting between them. The CDR3 sequence is CASSRGTLNTEAFF. As DNA, the CDR3 is TGTGCCAGCTCTCGTGGGACATTGAACACTGAAGCTTTCTTT.

The chain recombines TRBV2 with TRBJ1-2, with TRBD1 identical over 7 bases. The V segment lost 5 bases and the J segment 4 bases; nucleotides outside the gene matches: 4. Germline values: CDR1 SNHLY, CDR2 FYNNEI. The CDR3 runs to 13 residues. In nucleotides, the CDR3 is TGTGCCAGCAGTAGGGGGCGATTCTATGGCTACACCTTC. Protein sequence: CASSRGRFYGYTF.

DNA of the CDR3: TGTGCCAGTAGTATCTCCGGGTGGCAGCCCCAGCATTTT. Protein: CASSISGWQPQHF. The rearrangement uses TRBV19 and TRBJ1-5; D is unclear. The CDR3 is 13 amino acids. Trimming removed 3 bases at V and 7 bases at J, with 10 bases between. Per the germline V gene, CDR1 is LNHDA and CDR2 is SQIVND (reference sequence).

This chain uses TRBV5-4 with TRBJ2-1; 7 nucleotides match TRBD1. Unmatched junction bases numbered 7, after V lost 5 bases and J lost 8 bases. The CDR3 is 13 residues long. CDR1 and CDR2 (germline): SGHNT, YYREEE (reference sequence). CDR3 DNA: TGTGCCAGCAGACTAGACAGGGACGATGAGCAGTTCTTC. Protein sequence: CASRLDRDDEQFF. The full variable domain, rest sourced from reference TRBV5-4 and TRBJ2-1, is ETGVTQSPTHLIKTRGQQVTLRCSSQSGHNTVSWYQQALGQGPQFIFQYYREEENGRGNFPPRFSGLQFPNYSSELNVNALELDDSALYLCASRLDRDDEQFFGPGTRLTVL.

J is TRBJ2-5 and V is TRBV15, with D maybe TRBD2 (6 bases). This CDR3 contains 15 residues. Trimming cost V 3 bases and J 5 bases, with 16 bases left between them. Germline loops: CDR1 LNHNV, CDR2 YYDKDF (reference sequence). CDR3 sequence (DNA): TGTGCCACCAGCAGCGACGGCTACGGGGGTGAGACCCAGTACTTC. Translated, it gives CATSSDGYGGETQYF.

The chain carries TRBV28 and TRBJ1-1; the match to TRBD1 covers 11 bases. The V gene's germline CDR1 is MDHEN and CDR2 SYDVKM. V shed 1 base, J shed 2 bases, and the junction held 3 bases outside the gene matches. This CDR3 contains 16 residues. The CDR3 spells CASSLLDRGRNTEAFF. CDR3 nucleotide sequence: TGTGCCAGCAGTTTATTGGACAGGGGGCGAAACACTGAAGCTTTCTTT.

V is TRBV29-1 and J is TRBJ1-1, with 8 bases aligning to TRBD1. The CDR3 totals 15 residues. Germline V gives CDR1 SQVTM, CDR2 ANQGSEA. J was trimmed by 3 bases and V by 0 bases; bases with no gene match: 6. In DNA form, the CDR3 reads TGCAGCGTTGAAGACCTGGGACAGGTATACACTGAAGCTTTCTTT. Encoded protein: CSVEDLGQVYTEAFF.

The rearrangement links TRBV7-6 to TRBJ2-7; TRBD1 agrees at 8 bases. Germline V gene lookup returns CDR1 SGHVS and CDR2 FNYEAQ. Trimming removed 5 bases from V and 4 bases from J; junction bases left unmatched: 10. The CDR3 runs to 15 residues. CDR3 nucleotides: TGTGCCAGCAGCACTCGACAGGGGTTTGTTTACGAGCAGTACTTC. Its translation is CASSTRQGFVYEQYF. The full variable domain, in which reference TRBV7-6 and TRBJ2-7 provide the parts outside the CDR3, is GAGVSQSPRYKVTKRGQDVALRCDPISGHVSLYWYRQALGQGPEFLTYFNYEAQQDKSGLPNDRFSAERPEGSISTLTIQRTEQRDSAMYRCASSTRQGFVYEQYFGPGTRLTVT.

This clone has only one observation. This chain connects TRBV28 to TRBJ2-7; D not resolved. V gave up 6 bases and J gave up 4 bases, with 10 bases separating them. The CDR3 loop spans 12 amino acids. CDR1 is MDHEN, CDR2 SYDVKM, per germline. The CDR3 reads CASSSVLYEQYF. The CDR3, as DNA: TGTGCCAGCAGCAGTGTCCTGTACGAGCAGTACTTC.

V and J are TRBV15 and TRBJ1-2; possibly TRBD1 for D (5 bases). The germline V gene has CDR1 LNHNV and CDR2 YYDKDF (reference sequence). This CDR3 has 16 amino acids. V was cut by 1 base and J by 8 bases, with 20 bases left in between. The CDR3 DNA is TGTGCCACCAGCAGAGTTCCGGGGGACCTACGCTACGGCTACACCTTC. Translated: CATSRVPGDLRYGYTF. The full variable domain, its missing parts supplied by reference TRBV15 and TRBJ1-2, is DAMVIQNPRYQVTQFGKPVTLSCSQTLNHNVMYWYQQKSSQAPKLLFHYYDKDFNNEADTPDNFQSRRPNTSFCFLDIRSPGLGDTAMYLCATSRVPGDLRYGYTFGSGTRLTVV.

The rearrangement links TRBV27 to TRBJ2-7; 12 bases fit TRBD2. CDR1 MNHEY and CDR2 SMNVEV come from the germline V gene (reference sequence). Trimming at V came to 4 bases and at J to 10 bases, leaving 5 bases not matched to a gene. The CDR3 sequence is 13 residues long. As DNA, the CDR3 is TGTGCCAGCAGTTCCGGACTAGCGGGGCCACAGTACTTC. Translating gives CASSSGLAGPQYF.

This clone was detected a few times. The rearrangement joins TRBV6-5 to TRBJ2-7; 10 bases line up with TRBD2. CDR3 length: 14 amino acids. Germline V CDR1 and CDR2: MNHEY, SVGAGI. The V segment lost 7 bases and the J segment 6 bases; nucleotides outside the gene matches: 9. The CDR3 reads CASTLLAGKSEQYF. CDR3 nucleotide sequence: TGTGCCAGCACCCTACTAGCGGGGAAAAGCGAGCAGTACTTC.

The gene calls are TRBV4-3 and TRBJ2-5; 9 nucleotides line up with TRBD2. Looked up from germline, CDR1 is LGHNA and CDR2 is YSLEER. V shed 7 bases and J 5 bases; nucleotides not matched to a gene: 17. The CDR3 length is 17 residues. This CDR3 reads CASNPGVGAGGPETQYF. The CDR3 region has the DNA TGCGCCAGCAACCCAGGGGTGGGCGCGGGGGGGCCGGAGACCCAGTACTTC.

The chain joins TRBV10-3 to TRBJ2-7, with D perhaps matching TRBD2 (6 bases). There are 14 residues in the CDR3. The V gene lost 6 bases and the J gene lost 2 bases, with 14 bases spanning the gap. Germline values: CDR1 ENHRY, CDR2 SYGVKD. The CDR3 is CAISPGGNAYEQYF. CDR3 nucleotides: TGTGCCATCAGCCCTGGGGGGAATGCCTACGAGCAGTACTTC.

The chain has TRBV19 and TRBJ1-2, with D possibly matching TRBD1 (5 bases). There are 13 residues in the CDR3. V shed 5 bases and J shed 7 bases, with 14 bases lying between them. From germline, CDR1 is LNHDA and CDR2 SQIVND (reference sequence). The CDR3 spells CASSPHRGGGYTF. The DNA of the CDR3 is TGTGCCAGTAGTCCCCATCGGGGGGGTGGCTACACCTTC.

The CDR3 loop is CASSFVSGGYNEQFF. The CDR3 DNA is TGTGCCAGCAGCTTCGTTAGCGGGGGTTACAATGAGCAGTTCTTC. The genes are TRBV11-2 and TRBJ2-1; 9 bases are shared with TRBD2. The CDR3 spans 15 residues. Germline values: CDR1 SGHAT, CDR2 FQNNGV. Unmatched junction bases numbered 4, after V lost 3 bases and J lost 4 bases.

This clone was counted once. This chain joins TRBV5-1 and TRBJ2-2; the D gene is possibly TRBD2 (5 bases). V was clipped by 1 base and J by 3 bases, with 13 bases between them. CDR1 is SGHRS and CDR2 is YFSETQ in the germline V gene. This CDR3 is 16 amino acids long. CDR3 nucleotide sequence: TGCGCCAGCAGCTTGTGGCGGCGGCGGGACACCGGGGAGCTGTTTTTT. Its translation is CASSLWRRRDTGELFF.

The chain is built from TRBV7-2 and TRBJ2-3; maybe TRBD2 (6 bases). CDR1 and CDR2 from the germline V gene are SGHTA and FQGNSA. The CDR3 contains 14 residues. The ends were cut back, 5 bases at V and 2 bases at J, with 11 bases in the middle. The CDR3 region is CASSPGLLTDTQYF. For the CDR3, the DNA is TGTGCCAGCAGCCCGGGACTCCTCACAGATACGCAGTATTTT. Full variable domain (remainder filled in from reference TRBV7-2 and TRBJ2-3): GAGVSQSPSNKVTEKGKDVELRCDPISGHTALYWYRQSLGQGLEFLIYFQGNSAPDKSGLPSDRFSAERTGGSVSTLTIQRTQQEDSAVYLCASSPGLLTDTQYFGPGTRLTVL.

J is TRBJ2-7 and V is TRBV4-1; perhaps TRBD2 as D (6 bases). V lost 5 bases to trimming and J lost 3 bases, with 17 bases between them. This CDR3 is built from 15 residues. Germline V CDR1 and CDR2: MGHRA, YSYEKL. CDR3 sequence: CASSGGIASYYEQYF. The DNA of the CDR3 is TGCGCCAGCAGCGGGGGGATAGCGTCTTACTACGAGCAGTACTTC.

The CDR3 DNA is TGCGCCAGCAGCCCCGCGGACAGGGGTTTTCCCTACGAGCAGTACTTC. Translating gives CASSPADRGFPYEQYF. The chain links TRBV5-1 to TRBJ2-7, with 9 bases aligning to TRBD1. The V gene's germline CDR1 is SGHRS and CDR2 YFSETQ. V shed 4 bases, J shed 2 bases, and the junction held 10 bases outside the gene matches. This CDR3 is 16 amino acids long.

This chain uses TRBV6-5 with TRBJ1-4; the D gene is possibly TRBD1 (5 bases). The CDR3 spans 16 residues. The germline V gene has CDR1 MNHEY and CDR2 SVGAGI. The germline V and J ends were trimmed by 0 bases and 2 bases, with 10 bases remaining between them. CDR3 sequence: CASSYSGGGTNEKLFF. CDR3 coding DNA: TGTGCCAGCAGTTACTCGGGGGGGGGTACTAATGAAAAACTGTTTTTT.

A single count supports this clone. This sequence joins TRBV5-4 and TRBJ2-3, with a tentative D call TRBD2 (6 bases). CDR1 SGHNT and CDR2 YYREEE come from the germline V gene (reference sequence). V lost 4 bases and J lost 1, with 13 bases in between. The CDR3 spans 15 residues. The CDR3 DNA is TGTGCCAGCAGCCGGGACTTGGTAGGCACAGATACGCAGTATTTT. Its translation: CASSRDLVGTDTQYF.

This chain uses TRBV5-1 with TRBJ1-1, with a tentative D call TRBD1 (5 bases). Trimming shortened V by 0 bases and J by 2 bases, and 11 bases separated the two germline ends. The CDR3 spans 15 residues. Germline CDR1 SGHRS, CDR2 YFSETQ. The CDR3 is CASSLGGVLNTEAFF. The CDR3 nucleotides are TGCGCCAGCAGCTTGGGGGGGGTCTTAAACACTGAAGCTTTCTTT.